This TCR beta chain was captured by sequencing in a study of cytomegalovirus exposure and HLA in healthy donors. The primer mix had 60 Vbeta and 13 Jbeta primers. Assay: immunoSEQ multiplex PCR; the TCRdb copy retains only in-frame clones and omits some. The sample shows about 130,000 clones, 70% to 85% of them seen only once. V was cut by 7 bases and J by 3 bases, with 15 bases left in between. The CDR3 is 14 amino acids. Germline CDR1 and CDR2: LNHDA and SQIVND (reference sequence). Note on this clone: What it recognizes is unknown.

Study conclusions and caveats: A likely sequencing artifact accounted for one observed cluster of highly shared sequence variants. In a later analysis, more than 15,000 TCR beta sequences were associated with HLA alleles at 0.05 false discovery rate. Donors belonging to an Asian-associated ancestry cluster reportedly showed fewer N-insertions in productive TCRs than the roughly 670-donor mean, according to what a later analysis found. Earlier analysis yielded a pattern in which most TCR beta V segments were productive about 90% or about 30% of the time.

Specimen: PBMCs. The clonotype was recovered from a boy aged 5 to 17 in good health and CMV-seronegative. The J gene is TRBJ1-2, the V gene TRBV19; weak D call: TRBD1 (6 bases). CDR3 sequence (DNA): TGTGCCAGTACCTTACAGGGAAAGGACTATGGCTACACCTTC. Amino acid sequence: CASTLQGKDYGYTF.